The 31 T cell receptor beta chains below come from one sample, sequenced in a study of CD8 T cells in Susac syndrome. Reverse transcription used roughly 0.45 to 1 ug RNA and random hexamers. TCRdb used MiXCR to reprocess the immunoSEQ multiplex PCR reads, holding one entry per CDR3 protein. The table records roughly 150,000 distinct CDR3 sequences, around 95% of them present only once. The sample was CD8+ T cells from PBMCs. These receptors were taken from a human donor with multiple sclerosis.

The chain couples TRBV4-1 to TRBJ2-3; D possibly corresponds to TRBD1 (6 bases). This CDR3 has 17 amino acids. V dropped 2 bases and J dropped 3 bases, with 18 bases sitting between them. CDR1 is MGHRA, CDR2 YSYEKL, per germline. CDR3 sequence: CASSQRWAGEYTDTQYF. CDR3 in DNA: TGCGCCAGCAGCCAAAGATGGGCAGGGGAGTATACAGATACGCAGTATTTT.

This chain joins TRBV3-1 and TRBJ1-1; no reliable D call. From germline, CDR1 is LGHDT and CDR2 YNNKEL (reference sequence). This CDR3 is 13 amino acids long. The ends were cut back, 4 bases at V and 1 base at J, with 7 bases in the middle. CDR3 amino acids: CASSPVPNTEAFF. CDR3 coding DNA: TGTGCCAGCAGCCCCGTTCCGAACACTGAAGCTTTCTTT.

This chain links TRBV9 with TRBJ2-3, with D tentatively TRBD1 (5 bases). The V gene's germline CDR1 is SGDLS and CDR2 YYNGEE. The CDR3 totals 15 residues. Between the trimmed V and J ends, which lost 0 bases and 2 bases, there was a span of 10 bases. In DNA form, the CDR3 reads TGTGCCAGCAGCGTAGAGGGGATCTCCACAGATACGCAGTATTTT. This sequence encodes CASSVEGISTDTQYF.

The chain couples TRBV7-6 to TRBJ2-3; TRBD2 agrees at 10 bases. The CDR3 contains 16 residues. Trimming cost V 5 bases and J 4 bases; bases outside gene matches: 9. Germline V lookup: CDR1 SGHVS, CDR2 FNYEAQ. The CDR3 sequence is CASSRKRGGGPDTQYF. The CDR3 nucleotides are TGTGCCAGCAGCCGAAAGCGGGGGGGCGGCCCAGATACGCAGTATTTT.

This clonotype was seen a single time. The genes are TRBV9 and TRBJ2-1; 8 nucleotides line up with TRBD2. Losses at the gene ends were 0 bases for V and 5 bases for J; bases not matched to a gene: 7. Germline CDR1 is SGDLS and CDR2 is YYNGEE. CDR3 length equals 16 residues. The CDR3 nucleotides read TGTGCCAGCAGCGTAGAGGGTAGCGGGGTCCACAATGAGCAGTTCTTC. As protein: CASSVEGSGVHNEQFF.

The rearrangement joins TRBV20-1 to TRBJ2-3; D not resolved. CDR1 is DFQATT, CDR2 SNEGSKA, per germline (reference sequence). Trimming took 0 bases from V and 6 from J, leaving 13 bases between them. This CDR3 has 14 amino acids. For the CDR3, the DNA is TGCAGTGCTAGAGATCTCGAGTTGATGGATACGCAGTATTTT. Its translation is CSARDLELMDTQYF.

The chain recombines TRBV5-4 with TRBJ2-7; possibly TRBD2 for D (5 bases). Germline loops: CDR1 SGHNT, CDR2 YYREEE (reference sequence). V was pared by 4 bases and J by 3 bases, with 14 bases between. The CDR3 extends over 14 amino acids. The CDR3 loop is CASSETDRDYEQYF. CDR3 DNA: TGTGCCAGCAGCGAGACGGACCGGGACTACGAGCAGTACTTC.

V usage is TRBV20-1 and J usage is TRBJ1-2; D is unclear. This CDR3 has 16 residues. CDR1 and CDR2 from the germline V gene are DFQATT and SNEGSKA (reference sequence). Trimming left V 7 bases short and J 4 bases short, with 25 bases between. The CDR3 coding sequence is TGCAGTGACTTCACCCCCTTGACGGCGTCGGTCTATGGCTACACCTTC. Residues: CSDFTPLTASVYGYTF.

This clonotype appeared once. The V gene is TRBV5-1, the J gene TRBJ2-7; TRBD1 aligns across 9 bases. Germline assignment: CDR1 SGHRS and CDR2 YFSETQ. The CDR3 contains 14 residues. The junction had 5 bases not matched to a gene; V was cut back by 7 bases and J by 0 bases. The CDR3: CASQDRGLSYEQYF. The CDR3 DNA follows: TGCGCCAGCCAGGACAGGGGCCTCTCCTACGAGCAGTACTTC.

J is TRBJ1-6 and V is TRBV7-9; TRBD1 matches 9 bases. The CDR3 has 14 residues. CDR1 SEHNR and CDR2 FQNEAQ come from the germline V gene (reference sequence). V gave up 6 bases and J gave up 7 bases; unmatched junction bases: 4. DNA for the CDR3: TGTGCCAGCAGATTACAGGGGGCCAATTCACCCCTCCACTTT. As protein: CASRLQGANSPLHF.

The chain uses TRBV6-5 and TRBJ1-2; D ambiguous. CDR1 and CDR2 (germline): MNHEY, SVGAGI. This CDR3 region has 13 residues. Trimming took 4 bases from V and 5 from J, leaving 11 bases between them. The CDR3 loop is CASSSLGRYGYTF. For the CDR3, the DNA is TGTGCCAGCAGTTCCCTCGGTCGGTATGGCTACACCTTC.

CDR3 DNA: TGTGCCAGCAGGCGAAGCGGGGGGCCCTCCGAGACCCAGTACTTC. Its protein product is CASRRSGGPSETQYF. This rearrangement joins TRBV7-9 to TRBJ2-5; 9 bases match TRBD2. Trimming removed 6 bases from V and 5 bases from J; junction bases left unmatched: 10. The CDR3 sequence is 15 residues long. CDR1 SEHNR and CDR2 FQNEAQ come from the germline V gene (reference sequence).

This chain connects TRBV11-2 to TRBJ2-2; D unresolved. The CDR3 sequence is 17 residues long. From germline, CDR1 is SGHAT and CDR2 FQNNGV. V was pared by 5 bases and J by 0 bases, with 16 bases between. CDR3 bases: TGTGCCAGCAGCCATAAGCTAAGGAGCCCGAACACCGGGGAGCTGTTTTTT. This sequence encodes CASSHKLRSPNTGELFF.

The chain joins TRBV29-1 to TRBJ2-7, with D possibly TRBD2 on 6 matching bases. V shed 2 bases and J shed 9 bases, with 8 bases lying between them. CDR3 length: 10 residues. The germline V gene encodes CDR1 SQVTM and CDR2 ANQGSEA. The CDR3, as DNA: TGCAGCGTTGAAACGGGGGTGCAGTACTTC. Translation gives CSVETGVQYF.

This clonotype appeared a single time. The chain has TRBV25-1 and TRBJ2-4; TRBD1 matches at 8 bases. The germline V gene has CDR1 MGHDK and CDR2 SYGVNS. V lost 2 bases, J lost 7 bases, and 7 bases stayed unmatched. The CDR3 has 15 residues. The CDR3 sequence is CASSERTGGKNIQYF. The CDR3 nucleotides read TGTGCCAGCAGTGAACGAACAGGGGGTAAGAACATTCAGTACTTC.

This chain links TRBV23-1 with TRBJ2-7; TRBD1 aligns across 7 bases. TRBV23-1 is an ORF, and what it does is uncertain. With 8 bases clipped from V and 2 bases from J, the junction kept 9 bases outside the gene matches. CDR3 length: 14 residues. The DNA of the CDR3 is TGCGCCAGCCGAGCCGGGACAGAGACCTACGAGCAGTACTTC. Amino acid sequence: CASRAGTETYEQYF.

The genes are TRBV13 and TRBJ2-5; D is possibly TRBD1 (6 bases). CDR1 and CDR2 (germline): PRHDT, FYEKMQ (reference sequence). This CDR3 region has 14 residues. V was trimmed by 4 bases and J by 2 bases, leaving 11 bases between them. The CDR3 DNA follows: TGTGCCAGCAGCTCCTCAGGACAGCAAGAGACCCAGTACTTC. It specifies CASSSSGQQETQYF.

The CDR3 DNA reads TGCAGTGCTAGGACAGGGGTCTCGGAAGCTTTCTTT. Its translation: CSARTGVSEAFF. This chain uses TRBV20-1 with TRBJ1-1; 8 nucleotides agree with TRBD1. The trim removed 3 bases at V and 8 bases at J, leaving 5 bases unmatched. The germline V gene has CDR1 DFQATT and CDR2 SNEGSKA (reference sequence). The CDR3 contains 12 residues.

This chain links TRBV20-1 with TRBJ2-3; 16 nucleotides agree with TRBD2. The CDR3 runs 18 residues. The V segment lost 2 bases and the J segment 0 bases; nucleotides outside the gene matches: 5. Germline values: CDR1 DFQATT, CDR2 SNEGSKA (reference sequence). CDR3 loop: CSARSGTSGGESTDTQYF. For the CDR3, the DNA is TGCAGTGCTAGATCCGGGACTAGCGGGGGGGAGAGCACAGATACGCAGTATTTT.

The J gene is TRBJ2-7, the V gene TRBV15; D could derive from TRBD1 or TRBD2 (5 bases each). CDR3 length: 13 residues. The V end was cut by 0 bases, the J end by 7 bases, with 10 bases between. CDR1 and CDR2 (germline): LNHNV, YYDKDF (reference sequence). The CDR3 nucleotides read TGTGCCACCAGCAGAGAGCAGGGCGGGGAGCAGTACTTC. Translating it yields CATSREQGGEQYF.

This clonotype was recorded only once. The genes are TRBV14 and TRBJ1-2, with a weak D call TRBD1 (6 bases). With 4 bases removed from V and 3 bases from J, the gap between germline ends came to 9 bases. Germline V lookup: CDR1 SGHDN, CDR2 FVKESK. The CDR3 covers 13 residues. CDR3 DNA sequence: TGTGCCAGCAGCCCAGGGGTTGACTATGGCTACACCTTC. Translated: CASSPGVDYGYTF. The variable domain in full, with the rest retrieved from reference TRBV14 and TRBJ1-2, is EAGVTQFPSHSVIEKGQTVTLRCDPISGHDNLYWYRRVMGKEIKFLLHFVKESKQDESGMPNNRFLAERTGGTYSTLKVQPAELEDSGVYFCASSPGVDYGYTFGSGTRLTVV.

V is TRBV4-1 and J is TRBJ1-1, with 9 bases lining up with TRBD1. The CDR3 has 15 amino acids. Germline values: CDR1 MGHRA, CDR2 YSYEKL. V shed 4 bases, J shed 1 base, and the junction held 4 bases outside the gene matches. The CDR3 here is CASSPRGQGNTEAFF. The CDR3 region has the DNA TGCGCCAGCAGCCCTCGGGGACAGGGGAACACTGAAGCTTTCTTT.

V gene TRBV7-9 combines with J gene TRBJ2-7, with 11 nucleotides matching TRBD1. The length of the CDR3 is 14 residues. Per germline, CDR1 SEHNR and CDR2 FQNEAQ (reference sequence). The V gene end was trimmed by 3 bases and the J gene end by 6 bases; junction bases not matched to a gene: 4. CDR3 in amino acids: CASSFGQGALEQYF. The CDR3 region has the DNA TGTGCCAGCAGCTTCGGACAGGGGGCTCTCGAGCAGTACTTC.

This chain joins TRBV6-1 and TRBJ1-1; D unclear. This CDR3 is built from 14 residues. Germline values: CDR1 MNHNS, CDR2 SASEGT. V lost 6 bases, J lost 0 bases, and 11 bases lay in between. CDR3 amino acids: CASSPEALNTEAFF. The CDR3 nucleotides are TGTGCCAGCAGCCCCGAGGCCCTGAACACTGAAGCTTTCTTT.

The CDR3 region has the DNA TGTGCCAGCCGGGACAGACAGTCCTACGAGCAGTACTTC. Protein: CASRDRQSYEQYF. The J gene is TRBJ2-7, the V gene TRBV28, with 7 bases matching TRBD1. Germline trimming cut 8 bases from V and 1 base from J; bases unmatched to any gene: 5. Germline loops: CDR1 MDHEN, CDR2 SYDVKM. The CDR3 totals 13 residues.

In the case of this clonotype: At one end, the junction sequence differs from germline, possibly due to a read error. V is TRBV12-3 or TRBV12-4 and J is TRBJ1-4; D uncertain. The CDR3 is 12 residues long. The CDR3 spells CASGLRGEKLFF. DNA for the CDR3: TGTGCCAGCGGTTTACGGGGAGAAAAACTGTTTTTT.

This clonotype was seen a single time. V is TRBV7-9 and J is TRBJ2-1; the match to TRBD2 covers 8 bases. The CDR3 loop spans 13 amino acids. Germline trimming cut 5 bases from V and 7 bases from J; bases unmatched to any gene: 4. Germline CDR1 is SEHNR and CDR2 is FQNEAQ (reference sequence). The CDR3 bases are TGTGCCAGCAGCAGCGGCGGGGGGAATGAGCAGTTCTTC. Translated: CASSSGGGNEQFF.

CDR3 loop: CASSLSGGAGELFF. Here the CDR3 DNA reads TGTGCCAGCAGTCTTAGCGGGGGGGCCGGGGAGCTGTTTTTT. The chain recombines TRBV12-3 or TRBV12-4 with TRBJ2-2, with 11 bases lining up with TRBD2. V lost 5 bases to trimming and J lost 6 bases; unmatched junction nucleotides: 2. The CDR3 runs to 14 residues.

The genes are TRBV2 and TRBJ1-1; D not resolved. V was clipped by 8 bases and J by 8 bases, with 21 bases between them. Germline assignment: CDR1 SNHLY and CDR2 FYNNEI. The CDR3 sequence is 14 residues long. CDR3 DNA sequence: TGTGCCAGCCCCCGGGGTTTCCGGGCGATCGAAGCTTTCTTT. It translates to CASPRGFRAIEAFF.

The J gene is TRBJ2-7, the V gene TRBV3-1, with D uncertain. Per the germline V gene, CDR1 is LGHDT and CDR2 is YNNKEL (reference sequence). The ends were cut back, 3 bases at V and 3 bases at J, with 15 bases in the middle. This CDR3 spans 15 amino acids. The CDR3 is CASSQLTYPRYEQYF. CDR3 bases: TGTGCCAGCAGCCAGTTGACCTACCCTCGCTACGAGCAGTACTTC.

The rearrangement uses TRBV5-6 and TRBJ2-7; D is unclear. V lost 2 bases, J lost 5 bases, and 5 bases lay in between. The length of the CDR3 is 11 residues. From germline, CDR1 is SGHDT and CDR2 YYEEEE. The CDR3 reads CASSLFDEQYF. In nucleotides, the CDR3 is TGTGCCAGCAGCTTATTCGACGAGCAGTACTTC.